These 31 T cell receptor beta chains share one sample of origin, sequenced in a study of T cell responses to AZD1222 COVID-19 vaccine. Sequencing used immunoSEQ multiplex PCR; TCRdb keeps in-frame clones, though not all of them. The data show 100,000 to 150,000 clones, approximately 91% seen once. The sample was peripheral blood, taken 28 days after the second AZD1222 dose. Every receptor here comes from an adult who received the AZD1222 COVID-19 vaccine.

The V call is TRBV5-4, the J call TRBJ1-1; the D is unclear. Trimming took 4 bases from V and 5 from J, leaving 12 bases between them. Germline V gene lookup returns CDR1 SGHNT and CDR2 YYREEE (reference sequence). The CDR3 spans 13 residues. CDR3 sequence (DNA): TGTGCCAGCAGCCCGGGGTTGGGGACTGAAGCTTTCTTT. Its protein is CASSPGLGTEAFF.

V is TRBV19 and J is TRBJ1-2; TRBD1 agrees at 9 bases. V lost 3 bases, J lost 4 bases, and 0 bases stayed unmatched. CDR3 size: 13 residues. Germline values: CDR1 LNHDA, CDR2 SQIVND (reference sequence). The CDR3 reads CASSMDRGYGYTF. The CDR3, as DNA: TGTGCCAGTAGTATGGACAGGGGCTATGGCTACACCTTC.

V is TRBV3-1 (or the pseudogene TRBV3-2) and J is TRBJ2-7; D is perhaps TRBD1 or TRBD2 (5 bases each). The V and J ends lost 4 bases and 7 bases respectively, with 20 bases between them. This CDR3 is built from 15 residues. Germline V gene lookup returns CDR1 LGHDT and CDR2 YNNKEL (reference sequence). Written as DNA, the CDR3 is TGTGCCAGCAGCCCGCCCGGGACGGAGTGGCGGGAGCAGTACTTC. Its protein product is CASSPPGTEWREQYF.

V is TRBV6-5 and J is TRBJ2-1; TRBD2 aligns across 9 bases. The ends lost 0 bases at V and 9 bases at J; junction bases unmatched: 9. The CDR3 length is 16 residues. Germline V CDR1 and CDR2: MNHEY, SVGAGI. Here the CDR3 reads CASSYSGSGSVSEQFF. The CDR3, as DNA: TGTGCCAGCAGTTACTCGGGTAGCGGGAGTGTGAGTGAGCAGTTCTTC.

The CDR3 region is CASSDQGNIQYF. The CDR3 nucleotides read TGTGCCAGCAGTGACCAGGGAAACATTCAGTACTTC. This chain connects TRBV6-1 to TRBJ2-4; D possibly corresponds to TRBD1 (5 bases). V gave up 3 bases and J gave up 6 bases, with 6 bases separating them. Germline V CDR1 and CDR2: MNHNS, SASEGT. The CDR3 is 12 residues long.

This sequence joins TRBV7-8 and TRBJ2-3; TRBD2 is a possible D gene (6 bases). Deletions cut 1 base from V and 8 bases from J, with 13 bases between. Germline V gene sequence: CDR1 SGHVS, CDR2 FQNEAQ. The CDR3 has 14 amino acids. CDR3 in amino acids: CASSLGPVGGTQYF. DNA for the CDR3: TGTGCCAGCAGCTTAGGGCCCGTGGGGGGTACGCAGTATTTT.

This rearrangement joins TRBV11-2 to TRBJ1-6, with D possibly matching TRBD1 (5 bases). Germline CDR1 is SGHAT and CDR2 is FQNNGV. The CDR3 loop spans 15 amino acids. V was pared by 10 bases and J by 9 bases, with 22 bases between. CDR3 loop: CATPSGAGLLSPLHF. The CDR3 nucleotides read TGTGCCACCCCGTCTGGGGCAGGGCTCCTTTCACCCCTCCACTTT.

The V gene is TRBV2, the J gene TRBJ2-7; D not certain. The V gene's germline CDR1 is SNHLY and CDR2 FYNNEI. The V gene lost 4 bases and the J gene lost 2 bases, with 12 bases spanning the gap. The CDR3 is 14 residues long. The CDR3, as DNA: TGTGCCAGCAGTGTTGTCAGAGAAACCTACGAGCAGTACTTC. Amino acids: CASSVVRETYEQYF.

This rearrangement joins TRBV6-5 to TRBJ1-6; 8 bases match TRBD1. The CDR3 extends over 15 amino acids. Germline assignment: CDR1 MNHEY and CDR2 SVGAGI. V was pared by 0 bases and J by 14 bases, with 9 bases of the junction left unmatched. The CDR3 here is CASSYSNTGQGALHF. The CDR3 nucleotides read TGTGCCAGCAGTTACTCCAACACAGGACAGGGAGCCCTCCACTTT.

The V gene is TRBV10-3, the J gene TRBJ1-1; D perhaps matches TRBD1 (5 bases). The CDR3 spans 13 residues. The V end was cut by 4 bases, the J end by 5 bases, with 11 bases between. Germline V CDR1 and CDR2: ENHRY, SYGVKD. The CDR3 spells CAISGREGTEAFF. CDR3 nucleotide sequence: TGTGCCATCAGTGGTCGGGAGGGGACTGAAGCTTTCTTT.

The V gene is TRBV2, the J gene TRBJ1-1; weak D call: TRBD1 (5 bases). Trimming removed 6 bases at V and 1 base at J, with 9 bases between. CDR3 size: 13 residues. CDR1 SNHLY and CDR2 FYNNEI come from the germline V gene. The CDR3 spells CASRGRRNTEAFF. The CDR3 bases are TGTGCCAGCAGGGGACGGAGGAACACTGAAGCTTTCTTT.

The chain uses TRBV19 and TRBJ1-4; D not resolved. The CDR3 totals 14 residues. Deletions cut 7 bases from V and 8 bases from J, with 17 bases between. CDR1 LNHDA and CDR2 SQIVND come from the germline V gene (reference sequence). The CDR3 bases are TGTGCCAGTACGAACACGGCGCTCGGCGAAAAACTGTTTTTT. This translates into CASTNTALGEKLFF.

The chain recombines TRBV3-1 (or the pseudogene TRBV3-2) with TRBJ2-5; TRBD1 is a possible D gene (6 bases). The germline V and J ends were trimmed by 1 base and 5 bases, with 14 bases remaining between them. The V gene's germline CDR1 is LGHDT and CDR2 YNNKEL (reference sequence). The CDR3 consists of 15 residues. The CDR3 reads CASSQAGASGETQYF. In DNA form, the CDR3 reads TGTGCCAGCAGCCAAGCAGGGGCCTCGGGGGAGACCCAGTACTTC.

The CDR3 bases are TGTGCCAGCAGCTTAGGTGGGGGAGGGGGATACAATGAGCAGTTCTTC. Its protein is CASSLGGGGGYNEQFF. The chain uses TRBV7-3 and TRBJ2-1, with D possibly matching TRBD2 (7 bases). The CDR3 contains 16 residues. Trimming stripped 2 bases from V and 4 bases from J, with 15 bases between. Germline CDR1 SGHTA, CDR2 FQGTGA. Complete variable domain (other parts from reference TRBV7-3 and TRBJ2-1): GAGVSQTPSNKVTEKGKYVELRCDPISGHTALYWYRQSLGQGPEFLIYFQGTGAADDSGLPNDRFFAVRPEGSVSTLKIQRTERGDSAVYLCASSLGGGGGYNEQFFGPGTRLTVL.

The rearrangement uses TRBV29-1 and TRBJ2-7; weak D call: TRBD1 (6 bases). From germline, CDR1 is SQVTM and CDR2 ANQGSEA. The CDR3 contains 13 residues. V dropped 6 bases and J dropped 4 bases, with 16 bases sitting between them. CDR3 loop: CSVERGGQYEQYF. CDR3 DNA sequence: TGCAGCGTGGAGAGAGGGGGTCAGTACGAGCAGTACTTC.

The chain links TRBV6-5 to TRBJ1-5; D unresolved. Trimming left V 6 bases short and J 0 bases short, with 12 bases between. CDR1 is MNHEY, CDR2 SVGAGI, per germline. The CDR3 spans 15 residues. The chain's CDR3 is CASRQTGISNQPQHF. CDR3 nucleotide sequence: TGTGCCAGCAGGCAGACGGGGATTAGCAATCAGCCCCAGCATTTT.

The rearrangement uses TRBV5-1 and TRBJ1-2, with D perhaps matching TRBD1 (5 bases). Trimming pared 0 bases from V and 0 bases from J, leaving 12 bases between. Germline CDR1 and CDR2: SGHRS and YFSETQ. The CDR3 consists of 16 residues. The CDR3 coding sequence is TGCGCCAGCAGCTTGGGCGACAGAATCTCTAACTATGGCTACACCTTC. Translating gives CASSLGDRISNYGYTF. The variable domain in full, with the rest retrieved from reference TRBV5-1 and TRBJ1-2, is KAGVTQTPRYLIKTRGQQVTLSCSPISGHRSVSWYQQTPGQGLQFLFEYFSETQRNKGNFPGRFSGRQFSNSRSEMNVSTLELGDSALYLCASSLGDRISNYGYTFGSGTRLTVV.

The CDR3 DNA reads TGCACCAGCAGCCGGAATGAGCAGTTCTTC. Its translation is CTSSRNEQFF. The chain uses TRBV1 and TRBJ2-1. TRBV1 is assigned pseudogene status. This CDR3 contains 10 residues.

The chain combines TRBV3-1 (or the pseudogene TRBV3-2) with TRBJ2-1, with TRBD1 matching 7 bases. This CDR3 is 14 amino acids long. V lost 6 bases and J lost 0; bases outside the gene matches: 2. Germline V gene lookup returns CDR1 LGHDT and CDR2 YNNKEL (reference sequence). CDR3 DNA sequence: TGTGCCAGCAGTCGGGACAGCTCCTACAATGAGCAGTTCTTC. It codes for CASSRDSSYNEQFF.

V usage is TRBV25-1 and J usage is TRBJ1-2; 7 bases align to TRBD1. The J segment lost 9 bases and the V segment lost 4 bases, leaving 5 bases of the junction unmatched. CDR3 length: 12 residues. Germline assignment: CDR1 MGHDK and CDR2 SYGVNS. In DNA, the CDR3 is TGTGCCAGCAGTGGGGGGGGACAGCGCTACACCTTC. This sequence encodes CASSGGGQRYTF.

CDR3 region: CASSLQGEAFF. Written as DNA, the CDR3 is TGTGCCAGCAGCTTACAGGGTGAAGCTTTCTTT. The J gene is TRBJ1-1, the V gene TRBV5-6; a weak D match, TRBD1 (6 bases). From germline, CDR1 is SGHDT and CDR2 YYEEEE. This CDR3 has 11 residues. Trimming cost V 2 bases and J 7 bases, with 6 bases left between them.

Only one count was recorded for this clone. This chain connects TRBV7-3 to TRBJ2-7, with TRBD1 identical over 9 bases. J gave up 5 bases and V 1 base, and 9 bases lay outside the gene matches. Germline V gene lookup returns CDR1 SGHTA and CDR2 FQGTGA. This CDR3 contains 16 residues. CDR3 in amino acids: CASSLKPGTGINEQYF. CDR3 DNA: TGTGCCAGCAGCTTAAAACCCGGGACAGGGATCAACGAGCAGTACTTC.

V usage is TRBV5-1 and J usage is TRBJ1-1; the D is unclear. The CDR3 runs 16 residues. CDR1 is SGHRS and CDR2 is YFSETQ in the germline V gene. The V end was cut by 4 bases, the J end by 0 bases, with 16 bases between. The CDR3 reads CASSMDAILMNTEAFF. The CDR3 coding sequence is TGCGCCAGCAGCATGGATGCAATTTTAATGAACACTGAAGCTTTCTTT.

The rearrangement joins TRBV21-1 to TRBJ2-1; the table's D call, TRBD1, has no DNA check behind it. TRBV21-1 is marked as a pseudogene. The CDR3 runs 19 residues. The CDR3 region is CASSVITGVSGTAYNEQFF. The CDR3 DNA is TGTGCCAGCAGCGTTATTACAGGGGTATCGGGAACGGCCTACAATGAGCAGTTCTTC.

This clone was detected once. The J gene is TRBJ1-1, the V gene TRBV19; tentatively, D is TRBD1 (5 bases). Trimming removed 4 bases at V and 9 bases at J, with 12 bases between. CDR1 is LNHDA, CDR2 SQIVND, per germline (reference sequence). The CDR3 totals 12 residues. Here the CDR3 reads CASSTLGQKAFF. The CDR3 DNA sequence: TGTGCCAGTAGTACCCTGGGGCAGAAAGCTTTCTTT.

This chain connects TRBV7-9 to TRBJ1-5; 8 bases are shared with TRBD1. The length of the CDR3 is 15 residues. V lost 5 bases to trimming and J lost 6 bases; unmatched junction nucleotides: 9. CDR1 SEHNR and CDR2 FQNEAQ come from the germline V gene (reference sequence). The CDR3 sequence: CASSSTGQGGQPQHF. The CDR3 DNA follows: TGTGCCAGCAGCAGTACTGGACAGGGAGGTCAGCCCCAGCATTTT.

Here the CDR3 reads CSASLDSHYGYTF. The DNA of the CDR3 is TGCAGTGCTAGTCTGGACAGTCACTATGGCTACACCTTC. This chain connects TRBV20-1 to TRBJ1-2; possible D gene TRBD1, 6 bases. V dropped 3 bases and J dropped 3 bases, with 11 bases sitting between them. Germline CDR1 is DFQATT and CDR2 is SNEGSKA (reference sequence). The CDR3 sequence is 13 residues long.

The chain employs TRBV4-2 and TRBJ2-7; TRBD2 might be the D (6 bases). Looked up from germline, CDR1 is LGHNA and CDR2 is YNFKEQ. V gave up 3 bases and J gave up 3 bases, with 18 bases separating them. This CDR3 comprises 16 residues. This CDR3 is CASSQALGSGYYEQYF. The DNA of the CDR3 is TGTGCCAGCAGCCAGGCCCTTGGTAGCGGTTACTACGAGCAGTACTTC.

DNA for the CDR3: TGTGCCAGCAGCTCGAGGACTAGCGGGATCCCAGATACGCAGTATTTT. It specifies CASSSRTSGIPDTQYF. The rearrangement links TRBV7-9 to TRBJ2-3; 12 nucleotides agree with TRBD2. The junction had 6 bases not matched to a gene; V was cut back by 4 bases and J by 4 bases. The CDR3 length is 16 residues. Germline assignment: CDR1 SEHNR and CDR2 FQNEAQ (reference sequence).

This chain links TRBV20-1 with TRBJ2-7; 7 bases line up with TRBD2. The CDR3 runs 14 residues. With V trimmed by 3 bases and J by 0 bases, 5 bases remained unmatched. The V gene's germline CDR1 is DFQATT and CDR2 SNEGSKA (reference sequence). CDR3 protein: CSASSLAASYEQYF. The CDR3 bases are TGCAGTGCTAGTTCCCTAGCGGCCTCCTACGAGCAGTACTTC.

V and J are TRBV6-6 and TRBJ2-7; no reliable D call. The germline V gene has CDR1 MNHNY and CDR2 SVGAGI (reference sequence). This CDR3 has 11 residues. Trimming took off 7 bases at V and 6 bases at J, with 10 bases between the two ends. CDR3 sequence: CASKSGREQYF. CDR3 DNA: TGTGCCAGCAAGTCAGGCCGCGAGCAGTACTTC.